A selection of T cell receptor beta chains follows, all from one sample in a study of cytomegalovirus exposure and HLA in healthy donors. Sequencing used immunoSEQ multiplex PCR; TCRdb keeps in-frame clones, though not all of them. In the table there are about 170,000 clones, almost 75% of which are singletons. Sequencing input: PBMCs. The source is a woman aged 18-29 years in good health and CMV-seropositive. Both conserved end residues are part of each CDR3. Fields, in order: D gene, CDR3 length, V gene, J gene, CDR3 protein. A D gene is named only where the DNA matches it firmly.

-	14	TRBV6-1	TRBJ2-3	CASSDIRDTDTQYF
-	15	TRBV6-5	TRBJ1-5	CASSRGIYSNQPQHF
TRBD1	18	TRBV11-2	TRBJ1-3	CASSLESPDRFSGNTIYF
-	15	TRBV9	TRBJ1-6	CASSYEGSSGSPLHF
-	16	TRBV19	TRBJ1-2	CASSIPHTGRDYGYTF
-	19	TRBV5-1	TRBJ2-6	CASSLALGTLPSGANVLTF
TRBD2	16	TRBV7-8	TRBJ2-1	CASSLYTSGGRDEQFF
-	17	TRBV12-2	TRBJ2-7	CASRLAFLKTNNDEQYF
-	21	TRBV5-1	TRBJ1-1	CASSFLVLNMGKGGGNTEAFF
TRBD1	14	TRBV10-3	TRBJ1-5	CAIKAAGGSQPQHF
-	15	TRBV7-2	TRBJ1-3	CASSLGGRSGNTIYF
-	15	TRBV7-2	TRBJ2-1	CASSSGLSSYNEQFF
-	12	TRBV28	TRBJ1-1	CASSLRGGEAFF
-	13	TRBV7-9	TRBJ2-7	CASSLGASSEQYF
-	12	TRBV30	TRBJ1-4	CAWSSEEEKLFF
-	17	TRBV28	TRBJ2-5	CASRKEGRGALQETQYF
TRBD2	15	TRBV6-6	TRBJ2-3	CASSDSGSLADTQYF
TRBD1	15	TRBV2	TRBJ1-3	CASSNRGRSGNTIYF
-	14	TRBV11-1	TRBJ1-1	CASSLFSQNTEAFF
TRBD1	15	TRBV12-5	-	CASGLPGQGAHEQYF
TRBD1	17	TRBV4-3	TRBJ2-3	CASSPGQGAAGGDTQYF
TRBD2	16	TRBV5-1	TRBJ2-3	CASSLEIAGITDTQYF
-	11	TRBV19	TRBJ2-5	CASSSRETQYF
TRBD2	14	TRBV6-5	TRBJ2-3	CASSEPGLVGTQYF
-	15	TRBV9	TRBJ1-6	CASSVAGQQNSPLHF
TRBD2	15	TRBV5-1	TRBJ2-7	CASSLGTSGFYEQYF
-	15	TRBV6-1	TRBJ2-5	CASRSRPQGFETQYF
-	15	TRBV7-2	TRBJ2-2	CASGWGGGFGGELFF
TRBD2	15	TRBV7-6	TRBJ2-7	CASSSGTSGSYEQYF
-	15	TRBV5-5	TRBJ2-7	CASSLWQGSSYEQYF
TRBD1	14	TRBV11-3	TRBJ2-3	CASSGRGQPDTQYF
-	13	TRBV11-3	TRBJ2-2	CASSKQGSGELFF
-	13	TRBV5-1	TRBJ2-5	CASSLKQGETQYF
TRBD1	13	TRBV6-1	TRBJ1-2	CASSLGTGGGYTF
TRBD2	16	TRBV9	TRBJ2-5	CASSVGAGGHQETQYF
TRBD1	14	TRBV28	-	CASRSPGQDYEQYF
-	16	TRBV7-2	TRBJ2-1	CASSYLSRGMYNEQFF
-	13	TRBV6-5	TRBJ2-7	CASSLGQPYEQYF
-	14	TRBV6-6	TRBJ2-2	CASSPGSDTGELFF